This T cell receptor beta chain was captured by sequencing in a study of shared clonotypes between healthy human individuals. CDR3 length equals 15 residues. V was shortened by 6 bases and J by 5 bases, with 20 bases between the two germline ends. CDR1 is MNHEY, CDR2 SMNVEV, per germline (reference sequence). TCRdb's copy holds only in-frame clones and misses some; the assay was immunoSEQ multiplex PCR. Of some 1.4 million clones listed, roughly 96% are singletons. The sequencing sample was made of naive CD4+ T cells sorted from blood. The subset was: CD45RA+ positively selected. The chain uses TRBV27 and TRBJ2-7, with D hard to call. The clonotype originates from a man in his thirties or forties in good health. The CDR3 region is CASRPIPVPSHEQYF. Here the CDR3 DNA reads TGTGCCAGCAGGCCCATACCGGTGCCGAGCCACGAGCAGTACTTC.